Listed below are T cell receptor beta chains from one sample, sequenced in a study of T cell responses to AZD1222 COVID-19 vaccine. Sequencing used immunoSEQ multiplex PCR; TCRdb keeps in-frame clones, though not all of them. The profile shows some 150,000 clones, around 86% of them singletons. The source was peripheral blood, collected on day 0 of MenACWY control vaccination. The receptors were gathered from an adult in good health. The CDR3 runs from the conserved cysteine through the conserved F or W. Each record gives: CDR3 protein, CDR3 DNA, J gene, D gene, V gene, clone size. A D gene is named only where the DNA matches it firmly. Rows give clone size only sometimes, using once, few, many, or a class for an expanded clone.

CASSPTGGGSYNEQFF	TGTGCCAGCAGCCCTACGGGGGGGGGTTCCTACAATGAGCAGTTCTTC	TRBJ2-1	TRBD2	TRBV6-2/TRBV6-3	few
CASGGAVTGYGYTF	TGTGCCAGCGGTGGCGCGGTGACTGGCTATGGCTACACCTTC	TRBJ1-2	-	TRBV7-9	-
CASSDRGGVTYEQYF	TGTGCCAGCAGTGACAGGGGAGGTGTCACCTACGAGCAGTACTTC	TRBJ2-7	-	TRBV6-1	-
CASIRGQANYGYTF	TGTGCCAGCATTAGGGGGCAGGCTAACTATGGCTACACCTTC	TRBJ1-2	TRBD1	TRBV6-5	-
CASSYSRQAGNQPQHF	TGTGCCAGCAGTTACTCGAGACAGGCAGGCAATCAGCCCCAGCATTTT	TRBJ1-5	-	TRBV6-2/TRBV6-3	-
CASSRREGGNGYTF	TGTGCCAGCTCCAGAAGGGAGGGAGGGAATGGCTACACCTTC	TRBJ1-2	-	TRBV2	-
CATSVNRGPTYLSGANVLTF	TGTGCCACCAGCGTGAACAGGGGGCCAACATACCTTTCTGGGGCCAACGTCCTGACTTTC	TRBJ2-6	TRBD1	TRBV15	-
CATRDSGHTEAFF	TGTGCCACCAGAGACAGTGGTCACACTGAAGCTTTCTTT	TRBJ1-1	-	TRBV24-1	-
CASSLPQGSGELFF	TGTGCCAGCAGTTTGCCACAGGGCTCCGGGGAGCTGTTTTTT	TRBJ2-2	-	TRBV28	once
CASSPGQANEQFF	TGTGCCAGCAGCCCGGGGCAGGCGAATGAGCAGTTCTTC	TRBJ2-1	-	TRBV6-6	-
CATALGTGGNQPQHF	TGTGCCACTGCGTTGGGGACCGGGGGCAATCAGCCCCAGCATTTT	TRBJ1-5	-	TRBV21-1	once
CASSPNTDTQYF	TGCGCCAGCAGCCCAAACACAGATACGCAGTATTTT	TRBJ2-3	-	TRBV10-1	-
CASSLFSGGASYNEQFF	TGTGCCAGCAGTTTATTTAGCGGGGGGGCCTCCTACAATGAGCAGTTCTTC	TRBJ2-1	TRBD2	TRBV27	few
CASSPLRRLTGELFF	TGTGCCAGCAGCCCCCTGCGACGGCTCACCGGGGAGCTGTTTTTT	TRBJ2-2	-	TRBV9	-
CASTKVRQPQHF	TGCGCCAGCACCAAGGTGCGGCAGCCCCAGCATTTT	TRBJ1-5	-	TRBV23-1	-
CASPSESSGNTIYF	TGTGCCAGCCCCTCCGAGAGCTCTGGAAACACCATATATTTT	TRBJ1-3	-	TRBV7-9	-
CASSGQGILAFF	TGTGCCAGCAGCGGACAGGGGATTTTGGCTTTCTTT	TRBJ1-1	TRBD1	TRBV6-5	-
CATPGPIDTQYF	TGTGCCACCCCGGGCCCCATAGATACGCAGTATTTT	TRBJ2-3	-	TRBV7-2	-
CASEAGGLFTDTQYF	TGTGCCAGCGAAGCGGGGGGGTTGTTCACAGATACGCAGTATTTT	TRBJ2-3	TRBD2	TRBV2	-
CASSRGATDTQYF	TGTGCCAGCAGCCGTGGGGCGACAGATACGCAGTATTTT	TRBJ2-3	-	TRBV14	-
CAARKANYGYTF	TGTGCCGCACGGAAAGCTAACTATGGCTACACCTTC	TRBJ1-2	-	TRBV2	-
CASRGTGTSPLHF	TGTGCCAGCAGGGGGACAGGGACTTCACCCCTCCACTTT	TRBJ1-6	TRBD1	TRBV28	-
CASSKRAGLQETQYF	TGTGCCAGTAGTAAAAGGGCAGGGCTCCAAGAGACCCAGTACTTC	TRBJ2-5	-	TRBV19	-
CASSSDFTDTQYF	TGTGCCAGCAGCTCGGACTTCACAGATACGCAGTATTTT	TRBJ2-3	-	TRBV5-5	-
CASSTRGTDSNQPQHF	TGTGCCAGTAGCACCAGGGGGACAGATAGCAATCAGCCCCAGCATTTT	TRBJ1-5	TRBD1	TRBV19	-
CASSDSPGNSPLHF	TGTGCCAGCAGTGACTCCCCAGGGAACTCACCCCTCCACTTT	TRBJ1-6	-	TRBV6-4	once
CASSERQGEGYTF	TGTGCCAGCAGTGAAAGGCAGGGAGAAGGCTACACCTTC	TRBJ1-2	-	TRBV6-1	-
CASSSRTGFDGYTF	TGTGCCAGCAGTTCTAGGACAGGGTTTGATGGCTACACCTTC	TRBJ1-2	TRBD1	TRBV7-9	-
CASSHNGGRKLFF	TGTGCCAGCAGCCATAACGGAGGGCGAAAACTGTTTTTT	TRBJ1-4	-	TRBV12-3/TRBV12-4	-
CASATGGGNEKLFF	TGTGCCAGTGCGACAGGGGGCGGGAATGAAAAACTGTTTTTT	TRBJ1-4	TRBD1	TRBV19	-
CASSFGTGFSGNTIYF	TGTGCCAGCAGCTTCGGTACAGGGTTCTCTGGAAACACCATATATTTT	TRBJ1-3	-	TRBV5-4	-
CASSSPAAGSYRAFF	TGTGCCAGCAGTTCCCCAGCTGCGGGGTCCTATAGGGCTTTCTTT	TRBJ1-1	-	TRBV6-5	-
CASSEEVTYNEQFF	TGTGCCAGCAGTGAAGAGGTGACCTACAATGAGCAGTTCTTC	TRBJ2-1	-	TRBV6-1	once
CASSISEEWDEKLFF	TGTGCCAGTAGTATTTCCGAAGAGTGGGATGAAAAACTGTTTTTT	TRBJ1-4	-	TRBV19	-
CASSPPSRTDTQYF	TGTGCCAGCAGTCCGCCGAGTAGGACAGATACGCAGTATTTT	TRBJ2-3	-	TRBV6-5	-
CASSLVAGNEQFF	TGTGCCAGCAGCTTAGTTGCCGGGAATGAGCAGTTCTTC	TRBJ2-1	-	TRBV7-2	-
CASSRQGLGAFF	TGTGCCAGCAGTCGACAGGGCTTGGGGGCTTTCTTT	TRBJ1-1	TRBD1	TRBV6-6	-
CSASLSSGNTIYF	TGCAGTGCTAGTCTGTCCTCTGGAAACACCATATATTTT	TRBJ1-3	-	TRBV20-1	-
CAWSAGQGNRGNQPQHF	TGTGCCTGGAGTGCAGGACAGGGCAATCGCGGCAATCAGCCCCAGCATTTT	TRBJ1-5	TRBD1	TRBV30	few
CASSPRDLNTEAFF	TGTGCCAGCAGCCCAAGGGACCTGAACACTGAAGCTTTCTTT	TRBJ1-1	-	TRBV6-5	-
CASSLPGSSGNTIYF	TGTGCCAGCAGTTTACCGGGGAGCTCTGGAAACACCATATATTTT	TRBJ1-3	-	TRBV28	-
CASSLAASGAYEQYF	TGCGCCAGCAGCTTGGCGGCTAGCGGGGCCTACGAGCAGTACTTC	TRBJ2-7	TRBD2	TRBV5-1	-
CAWMAGNTGELFF	TGTGCCTGGATGGCAGGGAACACCGGGGAGCTGTTTTTT	TRBJ2-2	-	TRBV30	-
CASSDCTVMWTEAFF	TGTGCCAGCAGTGACTGCACAGTGATGTGGACTGAAGCTTTCTTT	TRBJ1-1	-	TRBV25-1	once
CASRNRGGLTGELFF	TGTGCCAGTAGGAATCGCGGGGGACTCACCGGGGAGCTGTTTTTT	TRBJ2-2	TRBD2	TRBV19	-
CASSIVGGNTEAFF	TGTGCCAGTAGTATAGTGGGGGGAAACACTGAAGCTTTCTTT	TRBJ1-1	-	TRBV19	-
CATSDPVGEELFF	TGTGCCACCAGTGACCCGGTAGGTGAGGAACTGTTTTTT	TRBJ1-4	-	TRBV24-1	-
CASSATGHQPQHF	TGTGCCAGCAGTGCTACAGGGCATCAGCCCCAGCATTTT	TRBJ1-5	-	TRBV27	-
CASTPTSAGNEQFF	TGCGCCAGCACACCGACTAGCGCAGGGAATGAGCAGTTCTTC	TRBJ2-1	TRBD2	TRBV5-1	-
CASSQEAGGEYNEQFF	TGTGCCAGCAGCCAAGAGGCGGGGGGAGAATATAATGAGCAGTTCTTC	TRBJ2-1	TRBD2	TRBV3-1/TRBV3-2	-
CASSRQGALSGELFF	TGTGCCAGCAGCCGACAGGGGGCGCTTTCCGGGGAGCTGTTTTTT	TRBJ2-2	TRBD1	TRBV3-1/TRBV3-2	-
CASSPGRQNSPLHF	TGTGCCAGTAGTCCCGGTCGCCAAAACTCACCCCTCCACTTT	TRBJ1-6	-	TRBV19	-
CASSLGSRSGNTIYF	TGTGCCAGCAGTCTGGGGAGCCGGTCCGGAAACACCATATATTTT	TRBJ1-3	-	TRBV3-1/TRBV3-2	-
CASRPRPGGYQPQHF	TGTGCAAGTCGCCCAAGACCCGGAGGGTATCAGCCCCAGCATTTT	TRBJ1-5	-	TRBV12-2	-
CASSSEGPEQYF	TGTGCCAGCAGCTCCGAGGGCCCCGAGCAGTACTTC	TRBJ2-7	-	TRBV2	-
CASSQDIGTGYTF	TGTGCCAGCAGCCAAGATATAGGGACGGGCTACACCTTC	TRBJ1-2	-	TRBV3-1/TRBV3-2	-
CASSVGTASFSGNTIYF	TGTGCCAGCAGCGTAGGGACAGCCTCCTTCTCTGGAAACACCATATATTTT	TRBJ1-3	-	TRBV9	once